Presented here are 14 T cell receptor beta chains from one specimen sequenced in a study of T cell clusters in autoimmune cytopenias. Multiplex touch-down PCR amplified TRB using TRB-A and TRB-B pools in one tube. With the multiplex PCR reads reprocessed, TCRdb shows one record per CDR3 protein and no DNA. The sample table includes about 11,000 distinct CDR3 sequences. Roughly 38,000 genome equivalents of blood DNA were amplified for TRB. Another study also made use of these data, one on T cell repertoires in aging, cancer and after chemotherapy.

What was sequenced was peripheral blood. All receptors derive from a human donor in good health.

According to its frequency, this clonotype is medium-sized. The chain uses TRBV6-5 and TRBJ2-2. There are 14 residues in the CDR3. The germline gives CDR1 MNHEY, CDR2 SVGAGI. CDR3 protein: CASRQDWDTGELFF.

The V and J genes are TRBV27 and TRBJ2-7. Germline CDR1 reads MNHEY; CDR2 reads SMNVEV (reference sequence). The length of the CDR3 is 15 residues. The CDR3 loop is CASSLAGLSSYEQYF.

This clonotype registers medium-sized by frequency. The rearrangement uses TRBV30 and TRBJ2-2; TCRdb calls TRBD1, which cannot be checked without DNA. This CDR3 has 16 residues. Germline V gives CDR1 GTSNPN, CDR2 SVGIG (reference sequence). The CDR3 protein is CAWRGVLATNTGELFF.

V usage is TRBV6-1 and J usage is TRBJ2-3; TCRdb selects TRBD1, and the lack of DNA leaves this call unchecked. The CDR3 sequence is 15 residues long. Germline V gives CDR1 MNHNS, CDR2 SASEGT. The CDR3: CASSASDSITDTQYF.

The rearrangement links TRBV6-5 to TRBJ1-5. Germline V gene lookup returns CDR1 MNHEY and CDR2 SVGAGI. The CDR3 length is 13 residues. This CDR3 reads CASRQGLNQPQHF.

CDR3 loop: CASSYGLNGYTF. This chain joins TRBV6-5 and TRBJ1-2. Looked up from germline, CDR1 is MNHEY and CDR2 is SVGAGI. This CDR3 has 12 amino acids.

The CDR3 sequence: CASSYSSGSYEQYF. The chain carries TRBV6-1 and TRBJ2-7. The germline CDR1 and CDR2 sequences are MNHNS and SASEGT. The CDR3 is made up of 14 amino acids.

The rearrangement links TRBV27 to TRBJ2-5; TCRdb names TRBD1, which stays unverified in the absence of DNA. The CDR3 loop spans 14 amino acids. In germline, CDR1 is MNHEY, CDR2 SMNVEV (reference sequence). The CDR3 region is CASGTGGGKEAQYF.

The genes are TRBV19 and TRBJ1-2; the D call of TRBD1 rests on TCRdb alone, since no DNA is present to check it. The CDR3 totals 15 residues. Germline CDR1 reads LNHDA; CDR2 reads SQIVND (reference sequence). The CDR3 sequence is CASRAAGNFGYGYTF.

The chain uses TRBV6-5 and TRBJ2-1; absent DNA, TCRdb's TRBD1 call cannot be checked. The CDR3 runs 16 residues. Per germline, CDR1 MNHEY and CDR2 SVGAGI. CDR3 protein: CASSYSQGSSYNEQFF.

The chain is built from TRBV30 and TRBJ1-1. The CDR3 is 11 residues long. Germline V lookup: CDR1 GTSNPN, CDR2 SVGIG (reference sequence). The CDR3: CAWGGNTEAFF. The complete variable domain, with remaining parts taken from reference TRBV30 and TRBJ1-1, reads SQTIHQWPATLVQPVGSPLSLECTVEGTSNPNLYWYRQAAGRGLQLLFYSVGIGQISSEVPQNLSASRPQDRQFILSSKKLLLSDSGFYLCAWGGNTEAFFGQGTRLTVV.

This clonotype is identified as medium-sized (0.01 to 0.1%) from frequency. The V call is TRBV11-3, the J call TRBJ2-2; TCRdb lists TRBD1, though no DNA is available to test this call. Germline V CDR1 and CDR2: SGHNT, YENEEA. The CDR3 covers 19 residues. The CDR3 here is CASSSGQGRQITNTGELFF.

The rearrangement links TRBV15 to TRBJ1-4; TCRdb's assignment of TRBD1 cannot be checked, as there is no DNA. Germline V lookup: CDR1 LNHNV, CDR2 YYDKDF (reference sequence). The CDR3 extends over 16 amino acids. The CDR3 sequence: CATSRGRQATNEKLFF. The full variable domain, rest sourced from reference TRBV15 and TRBJ1-4, is DAMVIQNPRYQVTQFGKPVTLSCSQTLNHNVMYWYQQKSSQAPKLLFHYYDKDFNNEADTPDNFQSRRPNTSFCFLDIRSPGLGDTAMYLCATSRGRQATNEKLFFGSGTQLSVL.

The chain recombines TRBV12-3 or TRBV12-4 with TRBJ2-3; TCRdb lists TRBD1, though no DNA is available to test this call. This CDR3 has 16 residues. The CDR3 protein is CASSSTGGLLADTQYF.